The present T cell receptor beta chain was sequenced within a study of cytomegalovirus exposure and HLA in healthy donors. Study-wide findings and caveats: Reports indicate that TCR beta sequences accurately predicted the HLA-A and HLA-B alleles of most subjects. A later analysis linked a missense DCLRE1C variant to TCR beta V- and J-gene trimming.

All donors participated as healthy donors of bone marrow. CDR1 and CDR2 (germline): SEHNR, FQNEAQ (reference sequence). CDR3 length: 17 residues. With V trimmed by 5 bases and J by 5 bases, 11 bases remained unmatched. Details on this clone: The antigen is not known.

60 Vbeta and 13 Jbeta primers were used in PCR. Clones were sequenced by immunoSEQ multiplex PCR, and TCRdb holds only the in-frame ones, with some missing. The data show approximately 120,000 clones, about four fifths seen once. This clonotype was obtained from a woman between 40 and 50 years old in good health and CMV-seropositive. Sequencing was done on a sample of PBMCs. This chain links TRBV7-9 with TRBJ2-2, with 10 bases that match TRBD1. CDR3 residues: CASSRTGQGVGTGELFF. The CDR3 DNA is TGTGCCAGCAGCCGTACCGGACAGGGGGTAGGAACCGGGGAGCTGTTTTTT.